This TCR beta chain emerged from a study of blood T cell repertoires in COVID-19. The CDR3 contains 15 residues. The germline CDR1 and CDR2 sequences are MGHRA and YSYEKL. The junction had 9 bases not matched to a gene; V was cut back by 4 bases and J by 8 bases. In the original analysis: Amplified reference gene primers provided the basis for estimating nucleated cell counts. Libraries were prepared by immunoSEQ multiplex PCR; TCRdb keeps only in-frame clonotypes and omits some of them. The DNA gave D and trimming, while V, J and clone size come from that table. The sample shows 95,000 to 130,000 clones, 90% of them seen only once.

The J gene is TRBJ1-4, the V gene TRBV4-1; TRBD1 matches at 8 bases. This TCR came from a human donor with active COVID-19. The donor label of this sample is uncertain. Sequenced material: peripheral blood. The CDR3 here is CASSLTRGRDEKLFF. CDR3 sequence (DNA): TGCGCCAGCAGCCTCACCAGGGGGCGCGACGAAAAACTGTTTTTT.